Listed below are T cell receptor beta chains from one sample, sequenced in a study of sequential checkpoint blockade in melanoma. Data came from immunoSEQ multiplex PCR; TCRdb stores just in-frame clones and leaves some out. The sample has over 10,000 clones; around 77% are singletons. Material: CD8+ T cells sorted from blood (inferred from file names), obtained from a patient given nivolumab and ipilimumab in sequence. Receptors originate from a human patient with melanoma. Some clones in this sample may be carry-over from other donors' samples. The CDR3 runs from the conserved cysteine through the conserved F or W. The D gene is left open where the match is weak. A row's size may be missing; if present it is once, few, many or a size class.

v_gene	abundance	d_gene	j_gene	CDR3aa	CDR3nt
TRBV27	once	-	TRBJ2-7	CASSLFRGDEQYF	TGTGCCAGCAGTTTATTCAGGGGTGACGAGCAGTACTTC
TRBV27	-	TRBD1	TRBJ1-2	CASSLSTGAYGYTF	TGTGCCAGCAGTTTATCGACAGGGGCCTATGGCTACACCTTC
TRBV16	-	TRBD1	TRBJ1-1	CASSQYRRGPPDMNTEAFF	TGTGCCAGCAGCCAATATAGGAGGGGGCCCCCCGATATGAACACTGAAGCTTTCTTT
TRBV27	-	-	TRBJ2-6	CASSLRGAGANVLTF	TGTGCCAGCAGTTTGCGGGGTGCCGGGGCCAACGTCCTGACTTTC
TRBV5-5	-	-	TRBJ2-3	CASSRGWGDGDTQYF	TGTGCCAGCAGCAGAGGCTGGGGGGATGGAGATACGCAGTATTTT
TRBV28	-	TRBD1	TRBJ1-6	CASSLTGVNSPLHF	TGTGCCAGCAGTTTAACAGGGGTTAATTCACCCCTCCACTTT
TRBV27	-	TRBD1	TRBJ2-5	CASSLIPPTGSFQETQYF	TGTGCCAGCAGTTTAATCCCTCCGACAGGGAGCTTTCAAGAGACCCAGTACTTC
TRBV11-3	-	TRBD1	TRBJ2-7	CASSNRGYEQYF	TGTGCCAGCAGCAACAGGGGATACGAGCAGTACTTC
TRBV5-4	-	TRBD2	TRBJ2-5	CASSLFSGGIKETQYF	TGTGCCAGCAGCTTGTTTTCGGGGGGGATAAAAGAGACCCAGTACTTC
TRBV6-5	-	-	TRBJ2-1	CASSYNGRAGRHEQFF	TGTGCCAGCAGTTACAACGGTCGGGCAGGGAGGCATGAGCAGTTCTTC
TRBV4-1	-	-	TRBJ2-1	CASSQTTQGNEQFF	TGCGCCAGCAGCCAAACAACTCAGGGCAATGAGCAGTTCTTC
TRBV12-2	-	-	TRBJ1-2	CASRPTSQIPGFGYYGYTF	TGTGCAAGTCGCCCTACCTCCCAGATTCCCGGGTTCGGGTACTATGGCTACACCTTC
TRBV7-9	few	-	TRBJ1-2	CASSHTTSTGYLGYTF	TGTGCCAGCAGCCACACAACCTCGACAGGTTATCTTGGCTACACCTTC
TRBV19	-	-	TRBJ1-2	CASSIVGGGYTF	TGTGCCAGTAGTATAGTCGGAGGGGGCTACACCTTC
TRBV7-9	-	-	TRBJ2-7	CASSLPGSREQYF	TGTGCCAGCAGCTTACCAGGGTCCCGCGAGCAGTACTTC
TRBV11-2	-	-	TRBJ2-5	CASSSDWIKETQYF	TGTGCCAGCAGCTCGGACTGGATTAAAGAGACCCAGTACTTC
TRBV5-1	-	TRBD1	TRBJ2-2	CASSTRDRDTGELFF	TGCGCCAGCAGCACCCGGGACAGGGACACCGGGGAGCTGTTTTTT
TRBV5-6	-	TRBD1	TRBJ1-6	CASSLVGGGSPLHF	TGTGCCAGCAGCTTGGTAGGGGGCGGGTCACCCCTCCACTTT
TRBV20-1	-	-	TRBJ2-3	CSARYSLRYF	TGCAGTGCTAGATATAGTCTCCGGTATTTT
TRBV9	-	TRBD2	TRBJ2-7	CASSHPPKRLAGDSYEQYF	TGTGCCAGCAGCCACCCACCCAAAAGGCTAGCGGGGGATTCCTACGAGCAGTACTTC
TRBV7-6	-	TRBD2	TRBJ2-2	CASGSSGGGTGELFF	TGTGCCAGCGGATCTAGCGGGGGAGGAACCGGGGAGCTGTTTTTT